A selection of T cell receptor beta chains follows, all from one sample in a study of CD8 T cells in ankylosing spondylitis. From the 5' RACE reads, TCRdb called clonotypes with MiXCR, one entry per CDR3 protein. Of 85,000 to 100,000 distinct CDR3 sequences listed, 8.5% to 9% are singletons. The specimen sequenced was blood, either unsorted or a sorted T cell fraction (not recorded which). Receptors were obtained from a male donor with ankylosing spondylitis or in good health (not recorded which). Both conserved end residues are part of each CDR3. The order of the fields is CDR3 protein, CDR3 DNA, J gene, clone size, D gene, V gene, CDR3 length. The D gene is left open where the match is weak. Size tells how often a clone was seen (once, few, many) or the class of an expanded clone, and some rows leave it out.

CSVDRGSSTDTQYF TGCAGCGTTGATCGGGGGTCGAGCACAGATACGCAGTATTTT TRBJ2-3 - - TRBV29-1 14
CSARGGGWRGVTSGANVLTF TGCAGTGCTAGAGGGGGTGGGTGGCGGGGGGTAACTTCTGGGGCCAACGTCCTGACTTTC TRBJ2-6 - TRBD2 TRBV20-1 20
CASLDRGDTGELFF TGTGCCAGCCTCGACAGGGGTGACACCGGGGAGCTGTTTTTT TRBJ2-2 many TRBD1 TRBV19 14
CASSLTSVDEQFF TGTGCCAGCAGCCTGACTAGTGTCGATGAGCAGTTCTTC TRBJ2-1 many - TRBV6-1 13
CASSAGLANYGYTF TGTGCCAGCAGCGCTGGACTAGCTAACTATGGCTACACCTTC TRBJ1-2 many - TRBV27 14
CASSFGGERGEQYF TGTGCCAGCAGCTTCGGAGGAGAGAGAGGCGAGCAGTACTTC TRBJ2-7 few - TRBV7-3 14
CASSQNRDSPLHF TGTGCCAGCAGCCAAAACCGCGATTCACCCCTCCACTTT TRBJ1-6 many - TRBV4-2 13
CASSLGQGAHNEQFF TGCGCCAGCAGCTTGGGACAGGGGGCGCACAATGAGCAGTTCTTC TRBJ2-1 many TRBD1 TRBV5-1 15
CASITPGQGQKQFF TGTGCCAGCATTACACCGGGACAGGGACAAAAGCAGTTCTTC TRBJ2-1 - TRBD1 TRBV28 14
CASSLVGGDISYEQYF TGTGCCAGCAGCTTGGTGGGGGGGGATATCAGCTACGAGCAGTACTTC TRBJ2-7 - TRBD2 TRBV5-4 16
CASSPTGTASYEQYF TGCGCCAGCAGTCCGACCGGGACGGCCTCCTACGAGCAGTACTTC TRBJ2-7 few - TRBV4-1 15
CASRRAGQGGTDTQYF TGTGCCAGCAGACGCGCCGGACAGGGAGGGACAGATACGCAGTATTTT TRBJ2-3 few - TRBV28 16
CASSLADGPIGNTIYF TGTGCCAGCAGCTTAGCAGACGGTCCGATCGGAAACACCATATATTTT TRBJ1-3 many - TRBV7-2 16
CASSTTGGGNYNEQFF TGTGCCAGCAGCACCACAGGCGGGGGGAATTACAATGAGCAGTTCTTC TRBJ2-1 - TRBD2 TRBV7-3 16
CSGKRVNTGELFF TGCAGCGGGAAGAGGGTAAACACCGGGGAGCTGTTTTTT TRBJ2-2 many - TRBV29-1 13
CASSLDVGGTGELFF TGTGCCAGCAGCTTAGATGTGGGGGGTACCGGGGAGCTGTTTTTT TRBJ2-2 - - TRBV11-2 15
CASSLGQLNSPLHF TGCGCCAGCAGCTTGGGACAGCTTAATTCACCCCTCCACTTT TRBJ1-6 many - TRBV5-1 14
CASSFPSQPQHF TGTGCCAGCAGCTTTCCGTCTCAGCCCCAGCATTTT TRBJ1-5 few - TRBV11-2 12
CASSQRFGYGTDTQYF TGTGCCAGCAGCCAGAGGTTTGGTTATGGCACAGATACGCAGTATTTT TRBJ2-3 few - TRBV14 16
CASSGLMGGVNTGELFF TGTGCCAGCAGCGGGCTGATGGGAGGGGTGAACACCGGGGAGCTGTTTTTT TRBJ2-2 - TRBD2 TRBV30 17
CASSMDGYTEAFF TGCGCCAGCAGCATGGACGGATACACTGAAGCTTTCTTT TRBJ1-1 many - TRBV5-1 13
CASSTPGRHGYTF TGTGCCAGCAGTACCCCAGGGAGGCATGGCTACACCTTC TRBJ1-2 few - TRBV12-3/TRBV12-4 13
CASKGDRDVQPQHF TGTGCCTCTAAGGGGGACAGGGATGTTCAGCCCCAGCATTTT TRBJ1-5 few TRBD1 TRBV2 14
CASRPAGGGSTDTQYF TGTGCCAGCAGGCCCGCTGGCGGGGGGAGCACAGATACGCAGTATTTT TRBJ2-3 - TRBD2 TRBV4-2 16
CASSPETATTEAFF TGTGCCAGCAGCCCTGAGACGGCGACCACTGAAGCTTTCTTT TRBJ1-1 - - TRBV14 14
CASSPGHLTEQYF TGTGCCAGCAGCCCGGGACACCTCACGGAGCAGTACTTC TRBJ2-7 many - TRBV9 13
CASSLAGIIHEQYF TGTGCCAGCAGCTTAGCGGGGATAATCCACGAGCAGTACTTC TRBJ2-7 few - TRBV7-2 14
CASSANILWESSYNSPLHF TGTGCCAGCAGCGCAAATATTCTCTGGGAGAGCTCCTATAATTCACCCCTCCACTTT TRBJ1-6 many - TRBV7-8 19
CASSLGGLTAIRELFF TGCGCCAGCAGCTTGGGAGGACTCACGGCTATTCGGGAGCTGTTTTTT TRBJ2-2 many - TRBV5-1 16
CASSLNGGRSQETQYF TGTGCCAGCAGCTTAAACGGGGGACGCAGCCAAGAGACCCAGTACTTC TRBJ2-5 many - TRBV7-2 16
CASSITTGGGTEAFF TGTGCCAGCAGTATAACGACAGGTGGCGGGACTGAAGCTTTCTTT TRBJ1-1 - - TRBV2 15
CASSTTSGTYTGELFF TGTGCCAGCAGCACCACTAGCGGGACCTACACCGGGGAGCTGTTTTTT TRBJ2-2 - TRBD2 TRBV7-2 16
CASSLGFPKGTDTQYF TGCGCCAGCAGCTTGGGTTTTCCTAAGGGCACAGATACGCAGTATTTT TRBJ2-3 many - TRBV5-1 16
CASSSLGGGGGTDTQYF TGTGCCAGCAGTTCCCTAGGGGGCGGGGGGGGCACAGATACGCAGTATTTT TRBJ2-3 few TRBD2 TRBV28 17
CATRDPWRTGELFF TGTGCCACCAGGGACCCTTGGCGGACCGGGGAGCTGTTTTTT TRBJ2-2 many - TRBV15 14
CASSLASSGGGSPLHF TGTGCCAGCAGCTTAGCAAGCTCGGGGGGCGGCTCACCCCTCCACTTT TRBJ1-6 few - TRBV7-8 16
CASSANYHTGDGYTF TGTGCCAGCAGCGCAAATTACCACACCGGGGATGGCTACACCTTC TRBJ1-2 - - TRBV7-2 15
CASSYGQDNEKLFF TGTGCCAGCAGTTATGGGCAGGATAATGAAAAACTGTTTTTT TRBJ1-4 many - TRBV6-6 14
CASSDLAPGQRGNEQFF TGTGCCAGCAGTGACTTAGCGCCGGGCCAAAGAGGGAATGAGCAGTTCTTC TRBJ2-1 many - TRBV25-1 17
CASSLLAGADTQYF TGTGCCAGCAGCCTCCTAGCGGGGGCAGATACGCAGTATTTT TRBJ2-3 many TRBD2 TRBV7-3 14
CASSLDGWSSGNTIYF TGTGCCAGCAGCTTGGACGGTTGGAGCTCTGGAAACACCATATATTTT TRBJ1-3 many - TRBV9 16
CASSLGTYHTGELFF TGTGCCAGCAGCCTCGGGACATACCACACCGGGGAGCTGTTTTTT TRBJ2-2 many - TRBV11-2 15
CASSSRGQAGYTF TGTGCCAGTAGTTCGAGAGGACAGGCTGGCTACACCTTC TRBJ1-2 many TRBD1 TRBV19 13
CASSRDRGQEAQYF TGTGCCAGCAGTAGGGACAGGGGCCAAGAGGCCCAGTACTTC TRBJ2-5 few TRBD1 TRBV28 14
CASSPRTGVSYEQYF TGTGCCAGCTCACCCAGAACAGGCGTATCCTACGAGCAGTACTTC TRBJ2-7 - - TRBV18 15
CASSLDLAGASVGELFF TGTGCCAGCAGCTTGGATCTAGCGGGGGCCTCGGTCGGGGAGCTGTTTTTT TRBJ2-2 - TRBD2 TRBV5-5 17
CASSLDPRGTEAFF TGTGCCAGCAGTTTAGATCCTAGAGGGACTGAAGCTTTCTTT TRBJ1-1 - - TRBV28 14
CAISEDGLASQTQYF TGTGCCATCAGTGAGGACGGACTAGCGTCTCAGACCCAGTACTTC TRBJ2-5 many TRBD2 TRBV10-3 15
CASSLNTDTQYF TGTGCCAGCAGTTTAAACACAGATACGCAGTATTTT TRBJ2-3 many - TRBV4-1 12
CASSFPGLAETDTQYF TGTGCCAGCAGCTTTCCGGGACTAGCGGAAACAGATACGCAGTATTTT TRBJ2-3 - TRBD2 TRBV7-9 16
CSARTGLAGELFF TGCAGTGCTAGGACAGGTTTGGCCGGGGAGCTGTTTTTT TRBJ2-2 many - TRBV20-1 13
CAGSLRGNYTF TGTGCCGGCAGCTTAAGGGGCAACTACACCTTC TRBJ1-2 - - TRBV7-9 11
CASSLGLQRTTDTQYF TGTGCCAGCAGCTTAGGGCTACAGCGAACCACAGATACGCAGTATTTT TRBJ2-3 many - TRBV7-6 16
CSARDLTGDYGYTF TGCAGTGCTAGAGATCTTACAGGAGACTATGGCTACACCTTC TRBJ1-2 many - TRBV20-1 14
CSAHTLSTGRGYTF TGCAGCGCACACACTTTATCGACCGGACGTGGCTACACCTTC TRBJ1-2 many - TRBV29-1 14
CATSDSHAYEQYF TGTGCCACCAGTGATTCTCACGCCTACGAGCAGTACTTC TRBJ2-7 many - TRBV24-1 13
CASSAGVHQETQYF TGTGCCAGCAGTGCCGGGGTTCATCAAGAGACCCAGTACTTC TRBJ2-5 - - TRBV2 14